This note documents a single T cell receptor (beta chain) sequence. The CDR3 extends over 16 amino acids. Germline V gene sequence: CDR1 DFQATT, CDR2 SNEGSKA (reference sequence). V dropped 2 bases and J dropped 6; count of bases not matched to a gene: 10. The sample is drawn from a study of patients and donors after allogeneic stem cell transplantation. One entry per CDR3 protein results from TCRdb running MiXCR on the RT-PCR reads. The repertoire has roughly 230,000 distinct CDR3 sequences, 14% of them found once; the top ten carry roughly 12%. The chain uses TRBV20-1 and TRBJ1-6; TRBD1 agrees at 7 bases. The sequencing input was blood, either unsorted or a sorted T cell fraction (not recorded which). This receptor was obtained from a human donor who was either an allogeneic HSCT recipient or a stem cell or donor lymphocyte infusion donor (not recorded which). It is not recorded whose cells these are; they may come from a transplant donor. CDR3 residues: CSARTPRQGVNSPLHF. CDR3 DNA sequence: TGCAGTGCTAGAACGCCGCGACAGGGCGTTAATTCACCCCTCCACTTT.